This entry describes one T cell receptor beta chain. Generated by immunoSEQ multiplex PCR, the TCRdb table keeps only in-frame clones and is missing some. The sample holds under 250,000 clones, about four fifths seen once. These data belong to a study of blood T cell repertoires in COVID-19. Whole-study context: Donors in the United States, Italy and Spain gave samples during acute or convalescent COVID-19.

Participants were aged 18 to 89 years from approximately 25 US areas. In the 2 weeks before study entry, exposed participants met a COVID-19 case, which was PCR-confirmed or clinician-diagnosed. J lost 6 bases, V lost 8 bases, and 5 bases had no gene match. The germline V gene has CDR1 LGHDT and CDR2 YNNKEL (reference sequence). This CDR3 is built from 13 residues. This chain uses TRBV3-1 (or the pseudogene TRBV3-2) with TRBJ2-3, with 10 bases identical to TRBD2. The receptor was isolated from a woman aged 40 to 55 who had been exposed to COVID-19. The sample taken for sequencing was PBMCs or T cells enriched from blood (not recorded which). The CDR3 DNA reads TGTGCCAGCGCACTAGCGGGGACGGATACGCAGTATTTT. It encodes CASALAGTDTQYF.